This TCR beta chain was sequenced during a study of shared clonotypes between healthy human individuals. The authors loaded around 200 ng DNA, 27,000 or so T cell genomes, into sorted-subset replicate PCRs. Assay: immunoSEQ multiplex PCR; the TCRdb copy retains only in-frame clones and omits some. The table has about 2 million clones, about 95% seen once. Germline V gives CDR1 SGHRS, CDR2 YFSETQ. CDR3 length equals 16 residues. The trim removed 0 bases at V and 2 bases at J, leaving 6 bases unmatched. CD8 cells regarded as naive lacked CD45RO, were positively chosen for CCR7, and omitted terminally differentiated effector memory CD45RA+ cells. Those who donated, Caucasian adults without exception, all lived in Nashville, Tennessee.

Input material: naive CD8+ T cells sorted from blood. The chain links TRBV5-1 to TRBJ2-3; TRBD2 aligns across 7 bases. This TCR was sampled from a man aged 18 to 30 in good health. CDR3 protein: CASSLVSSGYTDTQYF. In DNA, the CDR3 is TGCGCCAGCAGCTTGGTGTCTAGCGGATACACAGATACGCAGTATTTT.